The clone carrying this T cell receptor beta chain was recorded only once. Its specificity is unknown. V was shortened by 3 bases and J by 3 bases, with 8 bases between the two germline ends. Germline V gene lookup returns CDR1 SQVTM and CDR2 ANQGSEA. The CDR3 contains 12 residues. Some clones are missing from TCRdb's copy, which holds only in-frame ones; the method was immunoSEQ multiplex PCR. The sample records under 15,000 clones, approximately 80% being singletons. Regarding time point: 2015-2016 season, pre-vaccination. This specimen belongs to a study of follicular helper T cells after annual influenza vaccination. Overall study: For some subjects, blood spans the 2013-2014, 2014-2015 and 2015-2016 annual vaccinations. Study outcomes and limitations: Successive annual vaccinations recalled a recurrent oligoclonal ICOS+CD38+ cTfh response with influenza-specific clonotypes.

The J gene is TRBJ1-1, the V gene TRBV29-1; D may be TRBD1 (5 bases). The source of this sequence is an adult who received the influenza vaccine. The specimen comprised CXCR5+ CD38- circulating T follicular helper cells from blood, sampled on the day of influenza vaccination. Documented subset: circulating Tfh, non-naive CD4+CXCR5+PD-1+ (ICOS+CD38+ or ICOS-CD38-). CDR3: CSVDQGDTEAFF. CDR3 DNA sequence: TGCAGCGTTGATCAGGGAGACACTGAAGCTTTCTTT.